The 21 T cell receptor beta chains in this list originate from one sample, sequenced in a study of technical replicates of blood from a few donors. Sequenced by immunoSEQ multiplex PCR; TCRdb stores in-frame clones only, minus some. Of tens of thousands of clones in the sample, more than 90% are singletons; the top ten hold over 0.2%. Sequenced sample: T cells isolated from PBMCs. The receptors were gathered from a human donor in good health.

The chain joins TRBV29-1 to TRBJ2-4; perhaps TRBD2 as D (5 bases). The CDR3 runs to 14 residues. V lost 6 bases, J lost 0 bases, and 12 bases lay in between. The germline gives CDR1 SQVTM, CDR2 ANQGSEA. CDR3 coding DNA: TGCAGCGTCAGCCAGCGGATAGCCAAAAACATTCAGTACTTC. Encoded protein: CSVSQRIAKNIQYF.

This chain links TRBV9 with TRBJ2-1; 13 nucleotides agree with TRBD2. This CDR3 contains 17 residues. Germline V gene lookup returns CDR1 SGDLS and CDR2 YYNGEE. Germline trimming cut 0 bases from V and 8 bases from J; bases unmatched to any gene: 8. In nucleotides, the CDR3 is TGTGCCAGCAGCGTAGCCTTACTAGCGGGAGGGCCCGATGAGCAGTTCTTC. Its translation: CASSVALLAGGPDEQFF. The whole variable domain, remainder taken from reference TRBV9 and TRBJ2-1, is DSGVTQTPKHLITATGQRVTLRCSPRSGDLSVYWYQQSLDQGLQFLIQYYNGEERAKGNILERFSAQQFPDLHSELNLSSLELGDSALYFCASSVALLAGGPDEQFFGPGTRLTVL.

V usage is TRBV6-6 and J usage is TRBJ2-3; a weak D match, TRBD2 (5 bases). CDR1 and CDR2 from the germline V gene are MNHNY and SVGAGI (reference sequence). This CDR3 is built from 15 residues. Trimming stripped 4 bases from V and 5 bases from J, with 16 bases between. The CDR3 DNA reads TGTGCCAGCAGTTCCCCTGCGGGCCGGGTAGATACGCAGTATTTT. Amino acids: CASSSPAGRVDTQYF.

The genes are TRBV7-3 and TRBJ1-5, with D unclear. The CDR3 spans 12 residues. Trimming took 7 bases from V and 4 from J, leaving 8 bases between them. Germline V gene data show CDR1 as SGHTA and CDR2 as FQGTGA. For the CDR3, the DNA is TGTGCCAGCAAACCGGAGAATCAGCCCCAGCATTTT. Its protein product is CASKPENQPQHF.

Written as DNA, the CDR3 is TGTGCCAGCAGCCACTCCCCATACGAGCAGTACTTC. Amino acids: CASSHSPYEQYF. The chain uses TRBV28 and TRBJ2-7, with D unresolved. Germline assignment: CDR1 MDHEN and CDR2 SYDVKM. V gave up 6 bases and J gave up 4 bases, with 10 bases separating them. The CDR3 spans 12 residues.

The sample holds one count of this clone. Here the CDR3 DNA reads TGTGCTAGTGGTTCTGCGGGGGGACCCACAGATACGCAGTATTTT. It codes for CASGSAGGPTDTQYF. This sequence joins TRBV12-5 and TRBJ2-3; 8 bases are shared with TRBD2. Germline V gives CDR1 LGHNT, CDR2 FRNRAP. CDR3 length: 15 residues. Unmatched junction bases numbered 5, after V lost 4 bases and J lost 2 bases.

The chain has TRBV27 and TRBJ2-7; the match to TRBD2 covers 9 bases. Germline V lookup: CDR1 MNHEY, CDR2 SMNVEV (reference sequence). Losses at the gene ends were 2 bases for V and 6 bases for J; bases not matched to a gene: 17. The length of the CDR3 is 18 residues. CDR3 amino acids: CASSLRCLGGGVFCEQYF. The CDR3 nucleotides read TGTGCCAGCAGTTTAAGGTGTCTCGGCGGGGGGGTTTTTTGCGAGCAGTACTTC.

J is TRBJ2-7 and V is TRBV7-3; 7 bases are shared with TRBD2. CDR1 and CDR2 (germline): SGHTA, FQGTGA. The CDR3 sequence is 14 residues long. The junction had 12 bases not matched to a gene; V was cut back by 6 bases and J by 7 bases. CDR3 protein: CASSGETRGEEQYF. The CDR3 DNA reads TGTGCCAGCAGTGGGGAGACTCGGGGGGAGGAGCAGTACTTC.

The chain carries TRBV11-1 and TRBJ1-3, with D possibly matching TRBD1 (6 bases). This CDR3 has 15 amino acids. Germline V gene lookup returns CDR1 SGHAT and CDR2 FQDESV (reference sequence). V was pared by 5 bases and J by 0 bases, with 11 bases between. The CDR3 protein is CASSRGQLSGNTIYF. The CDR3 coding sequence is TGTGCCAGCAGCCGCGGACAGCTCTCTGGAAACACCATATATTTT.

This clone came up once. This rearrangement joins TRBV10-2 to TRBJ2-6, with no clear D. With 3 bases removed from V and 0 bases from J, the gap between germline ends came to 6 bases. Germline CDR1 reads WSHSY; CDR2 reads SAAADI. The CDR3 extends over 15 amino acids. CDR3 sequence reads: CASSDRISGANVLTF. The DNA of the CDR3 is TGCGCCAGCAGTGACAGGATCTCTGGGGCCAACGTCCTGACTTTC.

This chain connects TRBV30 to TRBJ1-3; 7 nucleotides match TRBD1. The CDR3 has 15 amino acids. The V gene end was trimmed by 5 bases and the J gene end by 1 base; junction bases not matched to a gene: 8. Germline V gives CDR1 GTSNPN, CDR2 SVGIG (reference sequence). The CDR3 spells CAWETGKVSGNTIYF. Here the CDR3 DNA reads TGTGCCTGGGAGACAGGGAAAGTTTCTGGAAACACCATATATTTT.

The J gene is TRBJ2-2, the V gene TRBV6-5; 8 bases agree with TRBD2. Germline V lookup: CDR1 MNHEY, CDR2 SVGAGI. With 4 bases clipped from V and 7 bases from J, the junction kept 11 bases outside the gene matches. The CDR3 runs to 16 residues. For the CDR3, the DNA is TGTGCCAGCAGTTTCAGTAGCGGGACCCCCAACGGGGAGCTGTTTTTT. Its protein product is CASSFSSGTPNGELFF.

The rearrangement joins TRBV7-9 to TRBJ2-3; 12 bases agree with TRBD2. The CDR3 consists of 14 residues. Germline-derived CDR1 and CDR2 are SEHNR and FQNEAQ (reference sequence). After removal of 5 bases from V and 6 bases from J, the junction contained 3 bases not matched to a gene. The CDR3 loop reads CASSPGLAGDTQYF. The CDR3 region has the DNA TGTGCCAGCAGCCCCGGACTAGCGGGGGATACGCAGTATTTT.

CDR3 nucleotide sequence: TGTGCCAGTTCCCGTATACGGGACAGCAACACCGGGGAGCTGTTTTTT. It yields the protein CASSRIRDSNTGELFF. V usage is TRBV19 and J usage is TRBJ2-2; 7 bases align to TRBD1. Germline loops: CDR1 LNHDA, CDR2 SQIVND (reference sequence). This CDR3 comprises 16 residues. The V segment lost 8 bases and the J segment 2 bases; nucleotides outside the gene matches: 11.

V is TRBV18 and J is TRBJ2-7; TRBD2 aligns across 11 bases. Germline V lookup: CDR1 KGHSH, CDR2 LQKENI. V shed 3 bases and J 3 bases; nucleotides not matched to a gene: 4. The CDR3 runs 15 residues. CDR3 sequence reads: CASSPPGTSGYEQYF. DNA of the CDR3: TGTGCCAGCTCACCCCCCGGGACTAGCGGCTACGAGCAGTACTTC. The full variable domain, rest sourced from reference TRBV18 and TRBJ2-7, is NAGVMQNPRHLVRRRGQEARLRCSPMKGHSHVYWYRQLPEEGLKFMVYLQKENIIDESGMPKERFSAEFPKEGPSILRIQQVVRGDSAAYFCASSPPGTSGYEQYFGPGTRLTVT.

The table lists this clone with a count of one. V and J are TRBV9 and TRBJ2-3, with D maybe TRBD1 (6 bases). The germline V gene encodes CDR1 SGDLS and CDR2 YYNGEE. The CDR3 is 15 residues long. V dropped 0 bases and J dropped 4 bases, with 12 bases sitting between them. The chain's CDR3 is CASSVDGQGSDTQYF. The CDR3 nucleotides are TGTGCCAGCAGCGTAGACGGTCAGGGGTCAGATACGCAGTATTTT.

This rearrangement joins TRBV6-1 to TRBJ2-5; D possibly corresponds to TRBD2 (7 bases). This CDR3 has 17 amino acids. The germline V gene has CDR1 MNHNS and CDR2 SASEGT. The V and J ends lost 0 bases and 0 bases respectively, with 14 bases between them. CDR3 coding DNA: TGTGCCAGCAGTGAAGCGCTAGAGGGGGGGTACCAAGAGACCCAGTACTTC. Translating it yields CASSEALEGGYQETQYF.

This clone was recorded only once. The chain couples TRBV2 to TRBJ1-5; D may be TRBD1 (6 bases). V shed 4 bases and J shed 0 bases, with 13 bases lying between them. Looked up from germline, CDR1 is SNHLY and CDR2 is FYNNEI. The CDR3 loop spans 16 amino acids. CDR3 sequence: CASSAETGFSNQPQHF. CDR3 in DNA: TGTGCCAGCAGTGCCGAGACAGGATTTAGCAATCAGCCCCAGCATTTT.

The V and J genes are TRBV4-1 and TRBJ2-3; maybe TRBD1 (6 bases). The V end lost 0 bases, the J end lost 0 bases, and 19 bases lay between the germline ends. From germline, CDR1 is MGHRA and CDR2 YSYEKL. The CDR3 consists of 19 residues. The CDR3, as DNA: TGCGCCAGCAGCCAAGAGACCCCTCCCCGCAGGGGTAGCACAGATACGCAGTATTTT. Amino acids: CASSQETPPRRGSTDTQYF.

J is TRBJ2-3 and V is TRBV9, with 8 nucleotides matching TRBD2. The length of the CDR3 is 14 residues. Unmatched junction bases numbered 6, after V lost 4 bases and J lost 5 bases. CDR1 and CDR2 (germline): SGDLS, YYNGEE. CDR3 loop: CASSHTGGEDTQYF. Written as DNA, the CDR3 is TGTGCCAGCAGCCACACGGGGGGGGAAGATACGCAGTATTTT.

This clone was counted once. The chain employs TRBV2 and TRBJ2-7; D may be TRBD2 (6 bases). Deletions cut 10 bases from V and 4 bases from J, with 20 bases between. Per the germline V gene, CDR1 is SNHLY and CDR2 is FYNNEI. The CDR3 contains 14 residues. The CDR3 DNA sequence: TGTGCCACCCAAAATTCTAGAGGAGGGTACGAGCAGTACTTC. Its protein is CATQNSRGGYEQYF.